These T cell receptor beta chains were read from a single sample in a study of lymphopenia after photon versus proton radiotherapy. Assay: immunoSEQ multiplex PCR; the TCRdb copy retains only in-frame clones and omits some. This repertoire shows 150,000 to 200,000 clones, approximately 90% found once; its top ten account for about 4.7%. Source: peripheral blood, taken from a patient treated with photon-based radiotherapy. These receptors were obtained from a man aged 50 to 60 with gastric cancer. The CDR3 runs from the conserved cysteine through the conserved F or W. D genes are given only for firm matches. Clone size is shown for a subset of rows, as once, few, many or a class of expanded clone.

>TRBJ1-2|.|TRBV25-1|.
TGTGCCAGCAGTGAATATAGGGACACCGGGCGCGGCTACACCTTC
CASSEYRDTGRGYTF
>TRBJ2-7|TRBD1|TRBV19|once
TGTGCCAGTAGTATCACCGGGACAGGGGGGTACGAGCAGTACTTC
CASSITGTGGYEQYF
>TRBJ2-5|.|TRBV14|once
TGTGCCAGCAGCCAAGTCCGGGGGGCACGATTAGAGACCCAGTACTTC
CASSQVRGARLETQYF
>TRBJ2-6|.|TRBV5-4|.
TGTGCCAGCAGCTTGGTAATTGCTGGGGCCAACGTCCTGACTTTC
CASSLVIAGANVLTF
>TRBJ1-2|TRBD1|TRBV28|.
TGTGCCAGCAGTCTCTCACCGACAGGGGTCTATGGCTACACCTTC
CASSLSPTGVYGYTF
>TRBJ2-3|.|TRBV16|.
TGTGCCAGCAGCGCCCACCGGGCAGATACGCAGTATTTT
CASSAHRADTQYF
>TRBJ2-7|TRBD1|TRBV5-6|.
TGTGCCTCACGGACAGGGAGCTCCTACGAGCAGTACTTC
CASRTGSSYEQYF
>TRBJ2-1|TRBD2|TRBV2|.
TGTGCCAGCAGGGGGGGACTAGCGGGAGTGAAGTTCTTC
CASRGGLAGVKFF
>TRBJ2-2|.|TRBV9|.
TGTGCCAGCAGCGTGGGCTCCGCGAACACCGGGGAGCTGTTTTTT
CASSVGSANTGELFF
>TRBJ2-7|TRBD2|TRBV28|.
TGTGCCAGCAGCCCTAGCGGGAGGGTCGGGGACGAGCAGTACTTC
CASSPSGRVGDEQYF
>TRBJ1-1|TRBD1|TRBV5-1|once
TGCGCCAGCAGCTCCCAGACAGGGACTATCACTGAAGCTTTCTTT
CASSSQTGTITEAFF
>TRBJ2-1|TRBD2|TRBV5-8|.
TGTGCCAGCAGCTTAGCGGGAGGGGGCTGGGACAATGAGCAGTTCTTC
CASSLAGGGWDNEQFF
>TRBJ2-3|TRBD2|TRBV7-2|few
TGTGCCAGCACCCTAGCGGGAGTCACAGATACGCAGTATTTT
CASTLAGVTDTQYF
>TRBJ2-3|TRBD2|TRBV30|.
TGTGCCTGGAGTGTGGGAACTAGCGGCAACACAGATACGCAGTATTTT
CAWSVGTSGNTDTQYF
>TRBJ1-5|.|TRBV6-5|.
TGTGCCAGCAGTTACGCCGCAAATAGCAATCAGCCCCAGCATTTT
CASSYAANSNQPQHF
>TRBJ2-7|.|TRBV29-1|once
TGCAGCGTACGTAGCTCCTACGAGCAGTACTTC
CSVRSSYEQYF
>TRBJ2-7|.|TRBV6-1|.
TGTGCCAGCAGTGAGGAGACAGCCTCCCCTTACGAGCAGTACTTC
CASSEETASPYEQYF
>TRBJ1-1|TRBD1|TRBV11-2|.
TGTGCCAGCAGCCCTACAGGGGGAGGAACTGAAGCTTTCTTT
CASSPTGGGTEAFF
>TRBJ2-1|TRBD2|TRBV4-3|.
TGCGCCAGCAGCCAAGACAGCGGGACCTACAATGAGCAGTTCTTC
CASSQDSGTYNEQFF
>TRBJ1-2|.|TRBV5-1|.
TGCGCCAGCAGCCCCCAGAACTATGGCTACACCTTC
CASSPQNYGYTF
>TRBJ2-1|TRBD2|TRBV27|.
TGTGCCAGCAGTCGCACCGGGACTAGCGGGACCAATGAGCAGTTCTTC
CASSRTGTSGTNEQFF
>TRBJ1-2|.|TRBV5-1|.
TGCGCCAGCAGACCTAGGGTTGACTATGGCTACACCTTC
CASRPRVDYGYTF
>TRBJ2-3|TRBD2|TRBV5-1|.
TGCGCCAGCTCCACTCCGGGGGGAGATACGCAGTATTTT
CASSTPGGDTQYF
>TRBJ1-4|TRBD1|TRBV6-5|.
TGTGCCAGCACGACAGGGAATGAAAAACTGTTTTTT
CASTTGNEKLFF
>TRBJ1-5|.|TRBV9|.
TGTGCCAGCAGCGCCTTGGGACAAAGGAATCAGCCCCAGCATTTT
CASSALGQRNQPQHF
>TRBJ2-7|TRBD1|TRBV18|few
TGTGCCAGCTCACCACCGGGGACAGGGAATCGGAACGAGCAGTACTTC
CASSPPGTGNRNEQYF
>TRBJ2-7|.|TRBV27|.
TGTGCCAGCAGTTTAGGGCTAGCTCCCTACGAGCAGTACTTC
CASSLGLAPYEQYF
>TRBJ2-5|.|TRBV4-1|.
TGCGCCAGCAGCCAGGCTGGCGGGACCCAGTACTTC
CASSQAGGTQYF
>TRBJ1-5|.|TRBV28|.
TGTGCCAGCAGTTTATGGGAGGGGACACATAGCAATCAGCCCCAGCATTTT
CASSLWEGTHSNQPQHF
>TRBJ2-7|TRBD1|TRBV18|few
TGTGCCAGCTCACCACTCCACACAGGGGCCGCCTACGAGCAGTACTTC
CASSPLHTGAAYEQYF
>TRBJ1-2|TRBD1|TRBV7-9|.
TGTGCCAGCAGCTTAGCACAGGGGGATGGCTACACCTTC
CASSLAQGDGYTF
>TRBJ2-7|.|TRBV18|.
TGTGCCAGCTCACCACGTCAGGGGAGCGAGCAGTACTTC
CASSPRQGSEQYF
>TRBJ2-3|.|TRBV6-5|.
TGTGCCAGCAGTTACGGGGGAGTCAGCACAGATACGCAGTATTTT
CASSYGGVSTDTQYF
>TRBJ2-7|.|TRBV5-4|once
TGTGCCAGCAGCTTGGAACCCGGCGGGGAGCAGTACTTC
CASSLEPGGEQYF
>TRBJ1-2|TRBD1|TRBV19|once
TGTGCCAGTAACACCATGGGGACAGGGATCTATGGCTACACCTTC
CASNTMGTGIYGYTF
>TRBJ2-3|TRBD2|TRBV18|.
TGTGCCAGCTCACCGGGAATAGCGGGAGATACGCAGTATTTT
CASSPGIAGDTQYF